This T cell receptor (beta chain) was recorded in a study of CD8 T cells in Susac syndrome. V was trimmed by 3 bases and J by 4 bases, leaving 15 bases between them. The CDR3 covers 15 residues. After extraction with the RNeasy kit, about 0.45 to 1 ug of the RNA was reverse transcribed using random hexamers. TCRdb re-derived calls from the immunoSEQ multiplex PCR reads in MiXCR, one entry per CDR3 protein. The sample yields some 200,000 distinct CDR3 sequences, around 96% seen once. CD8+ and CD4+ T cells from blood underwent TCR beta sequencing, which was carried out in a high-throughput format. CD8+ and CD4+ T cells were negatively isolated; TEMRA cells were FACS-enriched.

The chain uses TRBV23-1 and TRBJ1-2; TRBD1 might be the D (6 bases). TRBV23-1 is treated as an ORF (open reading frame) with a function not yet certain. The specimen was CD4+ T cells from PBMCs. The sequence was obtained from a human donor with multiple sclerosis. CDR3 sequence reads: CASSHPTRTAYGYTF. Written as DNA, the CDR3 is TGCGCCAGCAGTCACCCAACCCGGACAGCCTATGGCTACACCTTC.